This T cell receptor beta chain was obtained from a study of beta chain features in type 1 diabetes. The entirety of the isolated RNA underwent reverse transcription, so expressed TCRB transcripts were sequenced. Sequenced by immunoSEQ multiplex PCR; TCRdb stores in-frame clones only, minus some. The sample records 100,000 to 150,000 clones, 15% to 20% being singletons. The CDR3 has 13 residues. V dropped 1 base and J dropped 6; count of bases not matched to a gene: 5. Germline V lookup: CDR1 SQVTM, CDR2 ANQGSEA. Study-wide results and caveats: There was a moderate but significant shortening of TCRB CDR3s in all four CD4+ subsets of Type 1 diabetes patients. PCR might preferentially amplify shorter templates, equally in patients and controls.

This clone came up many times. Its antigen remains unidentified. V gene TRBV29-1 combines with J gene TRBJ1-2, with TRBD1 matching 7 bases. Sequencing input: central memory CD4+ T cells from blood. This TCR came from a man aged 18 to 35 with type 1 diabetes. The CDR3 spells CSVEGPGGNGYTF. CDR3 coding DNA: TGCAGCGTTGAAGGGCCAGGGGGTAATGGCTACACCTTC.